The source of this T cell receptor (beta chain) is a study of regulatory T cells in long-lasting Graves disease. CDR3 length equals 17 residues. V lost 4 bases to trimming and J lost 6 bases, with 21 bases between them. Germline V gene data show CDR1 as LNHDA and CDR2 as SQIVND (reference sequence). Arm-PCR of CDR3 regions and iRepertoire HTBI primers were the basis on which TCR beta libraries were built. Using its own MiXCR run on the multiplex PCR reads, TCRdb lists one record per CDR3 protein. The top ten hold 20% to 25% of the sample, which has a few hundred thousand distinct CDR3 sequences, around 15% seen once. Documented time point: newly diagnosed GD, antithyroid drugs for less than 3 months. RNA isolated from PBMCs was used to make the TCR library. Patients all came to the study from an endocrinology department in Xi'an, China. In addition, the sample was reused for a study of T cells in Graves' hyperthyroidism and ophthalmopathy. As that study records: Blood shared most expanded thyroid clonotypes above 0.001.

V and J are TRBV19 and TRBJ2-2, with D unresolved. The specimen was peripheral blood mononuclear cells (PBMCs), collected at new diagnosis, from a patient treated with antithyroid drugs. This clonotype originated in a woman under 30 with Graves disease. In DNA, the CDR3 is TGTGCCAGTAGTACCCCCTCGAGGTGGCAGGCTCCCGGGGAGCTGTTTTTT. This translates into CASSTPSRWQAPGELFF.